This record covers a single T cell receptor (beta chain). The CDR3 loop spans 14 amino acids. CDR1 and CDR2 from the germline V gene are SQVTM and ANQGSEA. After removal of 4 bases from V and 2 bases from J, the junction contained 2 bases not matched to a gene. The data are from a study of OX40 agonist ivuxolimab in advanced cancers. Sequencing was performed with immunoSEQ multiplex PCR; in TCRdb, only in-frame clones are kept and a portion is missing. The sample contains around 67,000 clones, around 80% of which appear only once. The sequenced sample was CD4+ or CD8+ T cells sorted from blood, obtained in a trial of the OX40 agonist ivuxolimab. This receptor was identified in an adult with an advanced solid tumor such as melanoma, head and neck, liver or kidney cancer. V and J are TRBV29-1 and TRBJ2-6; 7 bases align to TRBD1. CDR3 nucleotides: TGCAGCGTTGGTCAGGGGGCTGGGGCCAACGTCCTGACTTTC. Amino acids: CSVGQGAGANVLTF.